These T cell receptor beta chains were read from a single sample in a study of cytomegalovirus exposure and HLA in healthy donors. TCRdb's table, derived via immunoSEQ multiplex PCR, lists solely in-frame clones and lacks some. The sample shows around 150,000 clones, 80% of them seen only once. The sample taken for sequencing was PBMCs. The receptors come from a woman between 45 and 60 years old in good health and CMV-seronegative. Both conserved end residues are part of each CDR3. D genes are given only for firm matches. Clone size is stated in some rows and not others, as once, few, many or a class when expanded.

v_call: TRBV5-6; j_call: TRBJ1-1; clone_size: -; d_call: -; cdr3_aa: CASSFPTNTEAFF; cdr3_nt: TGTGCCAGCAGCTTTCCCACTAACACTGAAGCTTTCTTT
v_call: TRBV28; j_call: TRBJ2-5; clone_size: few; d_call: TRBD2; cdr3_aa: CASSLWTAGEYQETQYF; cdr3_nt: TGTGCCAGCAGTTTATGGACGGCGGGGGAGTACCAAGAGACCCAGTACTTC
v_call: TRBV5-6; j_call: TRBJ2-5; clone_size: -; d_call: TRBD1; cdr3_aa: CASSKTGAETQYF; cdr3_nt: TGTGCCAGCAGCAAGACAGGGGCGGAGACCCAGTACTTC
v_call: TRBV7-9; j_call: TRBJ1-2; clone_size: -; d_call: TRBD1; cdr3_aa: CASSSTGAWYGYTF; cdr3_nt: TGTGCCAGCAGTTCAACAGGGGCCTGGTATGGCTACACCTTC
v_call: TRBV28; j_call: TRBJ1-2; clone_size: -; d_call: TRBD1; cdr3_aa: CASSWTGGYGYTF; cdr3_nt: TGTGCCAGCAGTTGGACAGGGGGCTATGGCTACACCTTC
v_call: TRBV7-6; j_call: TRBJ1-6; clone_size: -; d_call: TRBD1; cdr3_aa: CASSSIQGASYNSPLHF; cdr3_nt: TGTGCCAGCAGCTCGATCCAGGGGGCTAGCTATAATTCACCCCTCCACTTT
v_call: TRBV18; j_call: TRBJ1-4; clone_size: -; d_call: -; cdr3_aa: CASSPFGFGQGEKLFF; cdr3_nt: TGTGCCAGCTCACCATTTGGTTTCGGCCAGGGTGAAAAACTGTTTTTT
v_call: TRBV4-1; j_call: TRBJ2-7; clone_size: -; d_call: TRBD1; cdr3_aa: CASSQEGLDRGYEQYF; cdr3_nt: TGCGCCAGCAGCCAAGAAGGTCTGGACAGGGGCTACGAGCAGTACTTC
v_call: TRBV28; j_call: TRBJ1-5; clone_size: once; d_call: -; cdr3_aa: CASSWRGDNQPQHF; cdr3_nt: TGTGCCAGCAGCTGGCGGGGGGACAATCAGCCCCAGCATTTT
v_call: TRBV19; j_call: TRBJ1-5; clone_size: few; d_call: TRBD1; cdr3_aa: CARLRTGDQPQHF; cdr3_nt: TGTGCCAGACTTAGGACAGGCGATCAGCCCCAGCATTTT
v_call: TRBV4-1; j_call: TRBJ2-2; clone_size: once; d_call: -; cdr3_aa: CASSQDRTASGTGELFF; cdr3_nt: TGCGCCAGCAGCCAAGACCGGACAGCCTCGGGCACCGGGGAGCTGTTTTTT
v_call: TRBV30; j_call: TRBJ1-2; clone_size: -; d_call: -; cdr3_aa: CARSFKGMTYGYTF; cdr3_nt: TGTGCCCGTAGTTTTAAGGGGATGACCTATGGCTACACCTTC
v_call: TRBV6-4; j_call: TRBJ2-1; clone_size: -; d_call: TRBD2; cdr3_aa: CASSDGLAGDEQFF; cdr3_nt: TGTGCCAGCAGTGACGGGTTAGCGGGGGATGAGCAGTTCTTC
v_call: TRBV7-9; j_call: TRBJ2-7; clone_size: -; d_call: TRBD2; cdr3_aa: CASSPLADSGQYF; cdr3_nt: TGTGCCAGCAGCCCACTAGCGGACTCGGGGCAGTACTTC
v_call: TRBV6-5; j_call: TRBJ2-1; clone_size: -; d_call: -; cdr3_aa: CASSPGWPPPQFF; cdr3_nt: TGTGCCAGCAGTCCAGGGTGGCCTCCCCCGCAGTTCTTC
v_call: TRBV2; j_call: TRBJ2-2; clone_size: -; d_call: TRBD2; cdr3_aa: CASSEALSSGRAGVGELFF; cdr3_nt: TGTGCCAGCAGTGAAGCGCTTTCTAGCGGGAGGGCCGGAGTCGGGGAGCTGTTTTTT
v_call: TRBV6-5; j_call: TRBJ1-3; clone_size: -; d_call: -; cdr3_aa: CASRFGALSGNTIYF; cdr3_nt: TGTGCCAGCAGATTCGGAGCCCTCTCTGGAAACACCATATATTTT
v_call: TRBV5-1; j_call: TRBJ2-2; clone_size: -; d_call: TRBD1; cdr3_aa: CASSLPDRGFSRGTGELFF; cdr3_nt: TGCGCCAGCAGCTTACCGGACAGGGGGTTTTCGAGGGGCACCGGGGAGCTGTTTTTT
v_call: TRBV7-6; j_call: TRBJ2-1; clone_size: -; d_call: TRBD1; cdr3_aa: CASSLEYRGNEQFF; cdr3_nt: TGTGCCAGCAGCTTAGAGTACAGGGGGAATGAGCAGTTCTTC
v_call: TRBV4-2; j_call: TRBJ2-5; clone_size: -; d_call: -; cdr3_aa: CASSQVRGRTQETQYF; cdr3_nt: TGTGCCAGCAGCCAAGTTCGGGGTAGGACCCAAGAGACCCAGTACTTC
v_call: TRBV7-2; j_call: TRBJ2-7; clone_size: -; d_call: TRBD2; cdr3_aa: CASSASGTSGGEQYF; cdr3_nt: TGTGCCAGCAGCGCTAGCGGGACTAGCGGCGGCGAGCAGTACTTC
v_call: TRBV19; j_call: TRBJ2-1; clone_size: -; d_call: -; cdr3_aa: CASSTYYNEQFF; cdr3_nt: TGTGCCAGTAGTACCTATTACAATGAGCAGTTCTTC
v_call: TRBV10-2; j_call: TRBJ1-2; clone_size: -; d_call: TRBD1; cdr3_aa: CASHFGTGVNYGYTF; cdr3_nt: TGCGCCAGTCATTTCGGGACAGGGGTAAACTATGGCTACACCTTC
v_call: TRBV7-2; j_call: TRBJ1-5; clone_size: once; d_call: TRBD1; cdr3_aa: CASSSSSDRGNQPQHF; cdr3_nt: TGTGCCAGCAGCTCCAGCAGTGACAGGGGGAATCAGCCCCAGCATTTT
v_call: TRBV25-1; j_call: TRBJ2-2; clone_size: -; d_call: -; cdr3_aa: CASTRENSRSGELFF; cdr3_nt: TGTGCCAGCACCCGAGAGAACAGCAGATCCGGGGAGCTGTTTTTT
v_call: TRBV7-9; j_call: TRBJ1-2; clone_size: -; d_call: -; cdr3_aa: CASSLATVAGGYTF; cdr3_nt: TGTGCCAGCAGCTTAGCGACGGTGGCAGGTGGCTACACCTTC
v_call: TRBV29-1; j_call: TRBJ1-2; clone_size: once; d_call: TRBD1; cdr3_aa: CSAERQGPSGYTF; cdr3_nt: TGCAGCGCCGAGCGACAGGGCCCGTCTGGCTACACCTTC
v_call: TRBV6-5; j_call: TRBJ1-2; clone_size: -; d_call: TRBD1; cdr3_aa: CASSSRTGMGYGYTF; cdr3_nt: TGTGCCAGCAGCTCCAGGACAGGGATGGGCTATGGCTACACCTTC
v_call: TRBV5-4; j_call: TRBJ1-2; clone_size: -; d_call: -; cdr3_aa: CATQLGSRVNYGYTF; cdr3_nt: TGTGCCACCCAGCTTGGCTCCAGGGTTAACTATGGCTACACCTTC
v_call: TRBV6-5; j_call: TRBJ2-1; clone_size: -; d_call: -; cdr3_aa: CASRALASEQFF; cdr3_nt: TGTGCCAGCCGGGCCCTAGCATCTGAGCAGTTCTTC
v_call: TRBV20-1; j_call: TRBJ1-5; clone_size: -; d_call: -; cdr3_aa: CSASTQPQHF; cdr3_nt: TGCAGTGCTAGTACACAGCCCCAGCATTTT
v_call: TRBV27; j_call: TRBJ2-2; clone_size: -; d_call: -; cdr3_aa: CASSLAGPRRVGDTGELFF; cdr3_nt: TGTGCCAGCAGTTTAGCCGGCCCCCGCAGAGTAGGGGACACCGGGGAGCTGTTTTTT
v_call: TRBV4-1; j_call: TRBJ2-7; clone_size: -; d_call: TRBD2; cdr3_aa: CASSQVGGRRHEQYF; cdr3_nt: TGCGCCAGCAGCCAGGTAGGCGGGAGGAGACACGAGCAGTACTTC
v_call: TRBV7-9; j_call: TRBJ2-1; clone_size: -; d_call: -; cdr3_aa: CASSFMRSSGEQFF; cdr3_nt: TGTGCCAGCAGCTTCATGAGGAGCTCGGGTGAGCAGTTCTTC
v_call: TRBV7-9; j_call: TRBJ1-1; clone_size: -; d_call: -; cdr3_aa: CASSPQGPENTEAFF; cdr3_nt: TGTGCCAGCAGTCCACAGGGCCCTGAGAACACTGAAGCTTTCTTT
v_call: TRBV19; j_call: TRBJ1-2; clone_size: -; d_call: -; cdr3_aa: CASSTTGFYGYTF; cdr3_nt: TGTGCCAGTAGTACTACAGGGTTCTATGGCTACACCTTC